The 11 T cell receptor beta chains below come from one sample, sequenced in a study of T cells expressing NK-cell markers. TCRdb re-called the 5' RACE reads and catalogs CDR3 proteins one per entry, DNA excluded. Here the sample table reports 500,000 or so distinct CDR3 sequences. Sequenced material: blood T cells: a sorted CD56 or NKG2C T cell subset, CD4+ or CD8+ T cells, or bulk PBMC T cells (not recorded which). The receptors were sampled from a man younger than 35 in good health.

V usage is TRBV6-1 and J usage is TRBJ1-6. The CDR3 has 14 amino acids. Germline V gene data show CDR1 as MNHNS and CDR2 as SASEGT. CDR3: CASSEVQNNSPLHF.

The chain carries TRBV7-9 and TRBJ1-5; the D call from TCRdb, TRBD1, cannot be confirmed without DNA. The CDR3 length is 16 residues. Looked up from germline, CDR1 is SEHNR and CDR2 is FQNEAQ (reference sequence). CDR3 amino acids: CASSFLRDGLNQPQHF.

The chain has TRBV11-2 and TRBJ2-2. CDR1 and CDR2 from the germline V gene are SGHAT and FQNNGV. CDR3 length: 15 residues. The CDR3 spells CASRRLEFNTGELFF. Drawing the rest from reference TRBV11-2 and TRBJ2-2, the complete variable domain is EAGVAQSPRYKIIEKRQSVAFWCNPISGHATLYWYQQILGQGPKLLIQFQNNGVVDDSQLPKDRFSAERLKGVDSTLKIQPAKLEDSAVYLCASRRLEFNTGELFFGEGSRLTVL.

V gene TRBV5-1 combines with J gene TRBJ2-3; with no DNA, the TCRdb D assignment of TRBD2 cannot be verified. CDR3 length: 17 residues. Germline V gives CDR1 SGHRS, CDR2 YFSETQ. CDR3 sequence reads: CASSWSPGLPSTDTQYF. Supplemented by reference TRBV5-1 and TRBJ2-3, the full variable domain reads KAGVTQTPRYLIKTRGQQVTLSCSPISGHRSVSWYQQTPGQGLQFLFEYFSETQRNKGNFPGRFSGRQFSNSRSEMNVSTLELGDSALYLCASSWSPGLPSTDTQYFGPGTRLTVL.

The chain has TRBV5-1 and TRBJ2-3; the TRBD1 assignment by TCRdb is unverifiable without DNA. The CDR3 covers 17 residues. CDR1 and CDR2 from the germline V gene are SGHRS and YFSETQ. The CDR3 is CASPPGQRPSSTDTQYF.

The genes are TRBV7-2 and TRBJ2-1; with no DNA, the TCRdb D assignment of TRBD1 cannot be verified. The CDR3 runs to 17 residues. Germline CDR1 and CDR2: SGHTA and FQGNSA. CDR3 loop: CASSSIMKGVGYNEQFF.

This chain connects TRBV11-1 to TRBJ2-7. The CDR3 totals 16 residues. CDR1 and CDR2 (germline): SGHAT, FQDESV (reference sequence). The chain's CDR3 is CASSLGPAGVPHEQYF.

The chain uses TRBV30 and TRBJ2-1; TCRdb calls TRBD1, which cannot be checked without DNA. CDR3 length: 12 residues. Germline CDR1 is GTSNPN and CDR2 is SVGIG (reference sequence). The CDR3 is CAWSVRGQGNFF. Full variable domain (remainder filled in from reference TRBV30 and TRBJ2-1): SQTIHQWPATLVQPVGSPLSLECTVEGTSNPNLYWYRQAAGRGLQLLFYSVGIGQISSEVPQNLSASRPQDRQFILSSKKLLLSDSGFYLCAWSVRGQGNFFGPGTRLTVL.

The genes are TRBV29-1 and TRBJ1-2; TCRdb selects TRBD1, and the lack of DNA leaves this call unchecked. The CDR3 runs 13 residues. The germline V gene has CDR1 SQVTM and CDR2 ANQGSEA. CDR3 sequence: CSVAQAHKEGYTF.

The rearrangement uses TRBV4-2 and TRBJ1-1. Germline CDR1 is LGHNA and CDR2 is YNFKEQ. CDR3 length: 12 amino acids. The chain's CDR3 is CASSRGGSEAFF.

The chain links TRBV9 to TRBJ2-3; TCRdb's assignment of TRBD2 cannot be checked, as there is no DNA. The CDR3 runs to 17 residues. Looked up from germline, CDR1 is SGDLS and CDR2 is YYNGEE. The CDR3 sequence: CASSVEGLAGPRDTQYF.